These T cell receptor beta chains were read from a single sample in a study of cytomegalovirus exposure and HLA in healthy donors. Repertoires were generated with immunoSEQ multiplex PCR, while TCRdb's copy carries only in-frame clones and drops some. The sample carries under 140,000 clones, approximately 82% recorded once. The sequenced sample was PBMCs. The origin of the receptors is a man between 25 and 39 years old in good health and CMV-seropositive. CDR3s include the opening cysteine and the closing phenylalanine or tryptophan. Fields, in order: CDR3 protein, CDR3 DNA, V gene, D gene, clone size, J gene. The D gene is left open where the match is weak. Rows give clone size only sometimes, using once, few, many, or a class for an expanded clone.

CDR3aa: CASSQDTVAGAYHEQYF; CDR3nt: TGCGCCAGCAGCCAAGACACCGTAGCGGGGGCCTACCACGAGCAGTACTTC; v_gene: TRBV4-3; d_gene: TRBD2; abundance: NA; j_gene: TRBJ2-7
CDR3aa: CASSPEGQVNTEAFF; CDR3nt: TGTGCCAGCAGCCCAGAGGGACAGGTCAACACTGAAGCTTTCTTT; v_gene: TRBV7-9; d_gene: TRBD1; abundance: once; j_gene: TRBJ1-1
CDR3aa: CASSFAVGTGVRNTEAFF; CDR3nt: TGCGCCAGCAGCTTCGCGGTAGGGACAGGGGTTCGGAACACTGAAGCTTTCTTT; v_gene: TRBV5-1; d_gene: TRBD1; abundance: NA; j_gene: TRBJ1-1
CDR3aa: CASSFSGGDGYEQYF; CDR3nt: TGTGCCAGCAGCTTTTCGGGAGGGGACGGCTACGAGCAGTACTTC; v_gene: TRBV7-2; d_gene: TRBD2; abundance: NA; j_gene: TRBJ2-7
CDR3aa: CASSGWDRPYEQYF; CDR3nt: TGCGCCAGCAGTGGCTGGGACAGACCCTACGAGCAGTACTTC; v_gene: TRBV10-1; d_gene: TRBD1; abundance: once; j_gene: TRBJ2-7
CDR3aa: CASSISVADTEAFF; CDR3nt: TGTGCCAGTAGTATTTCGGTGGCGGACACTGAAGCTTTCTTT; v_gene: TRBV19; d_gene: NA; abundance: NA; j_gene: TRBJ1-1
CDR3aa: CASSTYPGQGLYEQYF; CDR3nt: TGTGCCAGCAGCACCTACCCGGGACAGGGTCTCTACGAGCAGTACTTC; v_gene: TRBV7-8; d_gene: TRBD1; abundance: NA; j_gene: TRBJ2-7
CDR3aa: CASSQMAGSNYEQYF; CDR3nt: TGCGCCAGCAGCCAGATGGCCGGGTCCAATTACGAGCAGTACTTC; v_gene: TRBV4-1; d_gene: NA; abundance: NA; j_gene: TRBJ2-7
CDR3aa: CASSLTGQVDEQYF; CDR3nt: TGTGCCAGCAGCTTAACTGGACAGGTGGACGAGCAGTACTTC; v_gene: TRBV7-2; d_gene: TRBD1; abundance: NA; j_gene: TRBJ2-7
CDR3aa: CASQTGFSQPQHF; CDR3nt: TGTGCCAGCCAGACAGGATTCAGTCAGCCCCAGCATTTT; v_gene: TRBV19; d_gene: NA; abundance: NA; j_gene: TRBJ1-5
CDR3aa: CASSLGSLAGRYEQYF; CDR3nt: TGTGCCAGCAGCTTAGGGAGCCTAGCGGGGCGGTACGAGCAGTACTTC; v_gene: TRBV7-2; d_gene: TRBD2; abundance: NA; j_gene: TRBJ2-7
CDR3aa: CASSYLPGLAGRYNEQFF; CDR3nt: TGTGCCAGCAGTTACCTTCCGGGACTAGCGGGGAGATACAATGAGCAGTTCTTC; v_gene: TRBV28; d_gene: TRBD2; abundance: NA; j_gene: TRBJ2-1
CDR3aa: CASSHLTGDYGYTF; CDR3nt: TGCGCCAGCAGCCACCTCACAGGGGACTATGGCTACACCTTC; v_gene: TRBV4-1; d_gene: TRBD1; abundance: NA; j_gene: TRBJ1-2
CDR3aa: CAWKGTAYNSPLHF; CDR3nt: TGTGCCTGGAAGGGGACAGCCTATAATTCACCCCTCCACTTT; v_gene: TRBV30; d_gene: TRBD1; abundance: once; j_gene: TRBJ1-6
CDR3aa: CASSLEQGADGNTIYF; CDR3nt: TGTGCCAGCAGCTTAGAGCAGGGGGCGGATGGAAACACCATATATTTT; v_gene: TRBV7-9; d_gene: TRBD1; abundance: NA; j_gene: TRBJ1-3
CDR3aa: CASSLGTGNSPLHF; CDR3nt: TGTGCCAGCAGCCTCGGGACAGGGAATTCACCCCTCCACTTT; v_gene: TRBV9; d_gene: TRBD1; abundance: NA; j_gene: TRBJ1-6
CDR3aa: CASSGTGGSNQPQHF; CDR3nt: TGTGCCAGCAGTGGGACCGGGGGTAGCAATCAGCCCCAGCATTTT; v_gene: TRBV28; d_gene: NA; abundance: NA; j_gene: TRBJ1-5
CDR3aa: CASSLQSRGAGYNEQFF; CDR3nt: TGTGCCAGCAGCCTACAAAGTCGGGGGGCGGGCTACAATGAGCAGTTCTTC; v_gene: TRBV7-8; d_gene: NA; abundance: NA; j_gene: TRBJ2-1
CDR3aa: CASSQDDAGEQFF; CDR3nt: TGCGCCAGCAGCCAAGATGACGCGGGCGAGCAGTTCTTC; v_gene: TRBV4-3; d_gene: NA; abundance: NA; j_gene: TRBJ2-1
CDR3aa: CASSLASLNSPLHF; CDR3nt: TGTGCCAGCAGCTTAGCGAGCCTTAATTCACCCCTCCACTTT; v_gene: TRBV7-6; d_gene: NA; abundance: NA; j_gene: TRBJ1-6
CDR3aa: CASSYSATAYTEAFF; CDR3nt: TGTGCCAGCAGTTACTCGGCGACAGCCTACACTGAAGCTTTCTTT; v_gene: TRBV6-5; d_gene: NA; abundance: NA; j_gene: TRBJ1-1
CDR3aa: CASSYGTPRDGYTF; CDR3nt: TGTGCCAGCAGTTACGGGACTCCCAGGGATGGCTACACCTTC; v_gene: TRBV6-5; d_gene: NA; abundance: once; j_gene: TRBJ1-2
CDR3aa: CASSRTSGGTDTQYF; CDR3nt: TGTGCCAGCAGCCGGACTAGCGGGGGCACAGATACGCAGTATTTT; v_gene: TRBV11-3; d_gene: TRBD2; abundance: few; j_gene: TRBJ2-3
CDR3aa: CASSLYIEQYF; CDR3nt: TGTGCCAGCAGCTTATACATCGAGCAGTACTTC; v_gene: TRBV7-9; d_gene: NA; abundance: NA; j_gene: TRBJ2-7
CDR3aa: CASSPGTFATNEKLFF; CDR3nt: TGTGCCAGCAGTCCCGGGACTTTTGCAACTAATGAAAAACTGTTTTTT; v_gene: TRBV11-2; d_gene: NA; abundance: few; j_gene: TRBJ1-4
CDR3aa: CASRDYRDRGSPLHF; CDR3nt: TGTGCCAGCAGGGATTACAGGGATAGGGGGTCACCCCTCCACTTT; v_gene: TRBV2; d_gene: NA; abundance: few; j_gene: TRBJ1-6
CDR3aa: CASSRQGSHGYTF; CDR3nt: TGTGCCAGCAGCCGACAGGGAAGCCATGGCTACACCTTC; v_gene: TRBV6-5; d_gene: TRBD1; abundance: NA; j_gene: TRBJ1-2
CDR3aa: CSVDRVGYGYTF; CDR3nt: TGCAGCGTTGACAGGGTGGGGTATGGCTACACCTTC; v_gene: TRBV29-1; d_gene: NA; abundance: NA; j_gene: TRBJ1-2